The 17 T cell receptor beta chains below all came from one sample that was sequenced in a study of shared clonotypes between healthy human individuals (dated by TCRdb to the early 2020s). The protocol used for the library was the immunoSEQ multiplex PCR assay. Drawn from immuneACCESS, this table holds only the in-frame rearrangements with V and J called that TCRdb kept. Clones are partly lost; checked studies trace under half to an unresolved V gene and leave the rest unexplained. Across this sample there are 2 million to 2.5 million clones, with just under 95% seen only once. The top ten constitute 0.37% of the sample. The sequenced material came from naive CD4+ T cells from PBMCs. Sample cell subset or site, as interpreted from the label and publication: CD45RA+ positively selected. These receptors were obtained from a man in his late teens or twenties in good health. Some clones in this sample may be carry-over from other donors' samples.

The chain employs TRBV19 and TRBJ2-7; TRBD1 agrees at 9 bases. Germline lookup yields CDR1 LNHDA and CDR2 SQIVND (reference sequence). The V gene end was trimmed by 6 bases and the J gene end by 2 bases; junction bases not matched to a gene: 11. The CDR3 has 16 residues. The CDR3 sequence is CASRATRGDRAYEQYF. The DNA of the CDR3 is TGTGCCAGTAGGGCGACTCGAGGGGACAGGGCCTACGAGCAGTACTTC. Complete variable domain (other parts from reference TRBV19 and TRBJ2-7): DGGITQSPKYLFRKEGQNVTLSCEQNLNHDAMYWYRQDPGQGLRLIYYSQIVNDFQKGDIAEGYSVSREKKESFPLTVTSAQKNPTAFYLCASRATRGDRAYEQYFGPGTRLTVT.

The rearrangement joins TRBV7-9 to TRBJ2-3; TRBD2 might be the D (5 bases). Germline assignment: CDR1 SEHNR and CDR2 FQNEAQ (reference sequence). V was cut by 4 bases and J by 1 base, with 15 bases left in between. CDR3 length: 16 amino acids. The CDR3: CASSSRTPYGTDTQYF. As DNA, the CDR3 is TGTGCCAGCAGCTCGCGGACTCCCTATGGCACAGATACGCAGTATTTT. Looking up the rest from reference TRBV7-9 and TRBJ2-3 gives the full variable domain: DTGVSQNPRHKITKRGQNVTFRCDPISEHNRLYWYRQTLGQGPEFLTYFQNEAQLEKSRLLSDRFSAERPKGSFSTLEIQRTEQGDSAMYLCASSSRTPYGTDTQYFGPGTRLTVL.

This clone was picked up one time. The chain carries TRBV28 and TRBJ1-2; no clear D gene. Germline lookup yields CDR1 MDHEN and CDR2 SYDVKM. This CDR3 contains 14 residues. V was trimmed by 5 bases and J by 3 bases, leaving 13 bases between them. The CDR3 bases are TGTGCCAGCAGTCTGCCGCACGCCGACTATGGCTACACCTTC. Translated, it gives CASSLPHADYGYTF.

In this sample, this clone turned up a few times. This chain uses TRBV4-2 with TRBJ1-1, with D maybe TRBD1 (5 bases). The V end was cut by 4 bases, the J end by 1 base, with 16 bases between. From germline, CDR1 is LGHNA and CDR2 YNFKEQ. This CDR3 contains 16 residues. CDR3 nucleotides: TGTGCCAGCAGCCCCCCTCGCGGGACGGGGAACACTGAAGCTTTCTTT. Protein product: CASSPPRGTGNTEAFF.

Turning to this clone: This specimen includes other DNA sequences encoding the same CDR3. The gene calls are TRBV7-9 and TRBJ1-1, with TRBD1 as a possible D gene (6 bases). Germline V gene lookup returns CDR1 SEHNR and CDR2 FQNEAQ (reference sequence). V lost 0 bases, J lost 5 bases, and 10 bases lay in between. The length of the CDR3 is 14 residues. The CDR3 is CASSLAGGRTEAFF. The CDR3 nucleotides read TGTGCCAGCAGCTTAGCAGGGGGGCGGACTGAAGCTTTCTTT.

V usage is TRBV28 and J usage is TRBJ1-3; D remains ambiguous. V lost 6 bases and J 4 bases, leaving 13 bases between the germline ends. The CDR3 totals 14 residues. Germline V lookup: CDR1 MDHEN, CDR2 SYDVKM. CDR3 in DNA: TGTGCCAGCAGATTTGGTGGTAGCGGAAACACCATATATTTT. Residues: CASRFGGSGNTIYF.

The sample holds one count of this clone. V and J are TRBV27 and TRBJ2-7; D is unclear. The CDR3 is 15 residues long. Germline V gene data show CDR1 as MNHEY and CDR2 as SMNVEV (reference sequence). V gave up 0 bases and J gave up 1 base, with 10 bases separating them. The CDR3 loop reads CASSLSASRSYEQYF. The DNA for the CDR3 is TGTGCCAGCAGTTTATCGGCCTCGAGGTCCTACGAGCAGTACTTC.

This clone was counted a few times. The chain combines TRBV7-6 with TRBJ2-2, with D maybe TRBD1 (6 bases). V lost 5 bases and J lost 8, with 18 bases in between. The CDR3 has 15 residues. The germline CDR1 and CDR2 sequences are SGHVS and FNYEAQ. The CDR3 coding sequence is TGTGCCAGCAGCACACGCCCGGACAGCCCAGGGGAGCTGTTTTTT. Amino acids: CASSTRPDSPGELFF.

Only one count was recorded for this clone. The DNA for the CDR3 is TGTGCCAGCAGTTTACATCCAGGGGGCGCGTACTATGGCTACACCTTC. This gives the protein CASSLHPGGAYYGYTF. The chain joins TRBV28 to TRBJ1-2, with 8 bases that match TRBD1. V was pared by 2 bases and J by 3 bases, with 8 bases of the junction left unmatched. The CDR3 sequence is 16 residues long. Germline-derived CDR1 and CDR2 are MDHEN and SYDVKM.

This clone is a singleton in its sample. One end of the junction fails to match germline, which may point to a read error. J is TRBJ2-2 and V is TRBV29-1; D is possibly TRBD2 (5 bases). The CDR3 is made up of 14 amino acids. Germline values: CDR1 SQVTM, CDR2 ANQGSEA. The CDR3 region is CSVAGRVNTGKLFF. CDR3 DNA sequence: TGCAGCGTTGCTGGGCGGGTAAACACCGGGAAGCTGTTTTTT.

The chain is built from TRBV15 and TRBJ2-7; maybe TRBD2 (6 bases). Trimming removed 2 bases from V and 3 bases from J, with 11 bases in between. CDR1 is LNHNV, CDR2 YYDKDF, per germline (reference sequence). This CDR3 region has 14 residues. CDR3 in amino acids: CATSRSGGIYEQYF. As DNA, the CDR3 is TGTGCCACCAGCAGAAGCGGCGGGATCTACGAGCAGTACTTC. Based on the CDR3 plus reference TRBV15 and TRBJ2-7, the full variable domain is DAMVIQNPRYQVTQFGKPVTLSCSQTLNHNVMYWYQQKSSQAPKLLFHYYDKDFNNEADTPDNFQSRRPNTSFCFLDIRSPGLGDTAMYLCATSRSGGIYEQYFGPGTRLTVT.

The chain joins TRBV4-2 to TRBJ2-3; D is unclear. Trimming shortened V by 7 bases and J by 0 bases, and 14 bases separated the two germline ends. The germline V gene encodes CDR1 LGHNA and CDR2 YNFKEQ. CDR3 length equals 15 residues. DNA for the CDR3: TGTGCCAGCACCCCAGCAGTACCTAGCACAGATACGCAGTATTTT. Translating it yields CASTPAVPSTDTQYF.

The chain uses TRBV5-1 and TRBJ2-7, with D possibly matching TRBD2 (6 bases). CDR1 SGHRS and CDR2 YFSETQ come from the germline V gene. V gave up 2 bases and J gave up 6 bases, with 9 bases separating them. The length of the CDR3 is 12 residues. The CDR3 DNA reads as TGCGCCAGCAGCTTCGACGGGAGCGAGCAGTACTTC. Its translation is CASSFDGSEQYF.

This rearrangement joins TRBV27 to TRBJ2-7; TRBD2 might be the D (6 bases). The V end lost 2 bases, the J end lost 5 bases, and 16 bases lay between the germline ends. CDR1 and CDR2 (germline): MNHEY, SMNVEV (reference sequence). The CDR3 runs 15 residues. The CDR3 is CASSLLAGLPDEQYF. In nucleotides, the CDR3 is TGTGCCAGCAGTTTACTGGCGGGGCTTCCTGACGAGCAGTACTTC.

CDR3 nucleotides: TGTGCCAGCAGCCCCGGTGCAGTTAATGAAAAACTGTTTTTT. It translates to CASSPGAVNEKLFF. The chain is built from TRBV7-9 and TRBJ1-4; the D is unclear. This CDR3 is built from 14 residues. V gave up 5 bases and J gave up 4 bases, with 11 bases separating them. The germline CDR1 and CDR2 sequences are SEHNR and FQNEAQ (reference sequence).

Worth noting for this clone: This specimen includes other DNA sequences encoding the same CDR3. The gene calls are TRBV5-1 and TRBJ2-5, with D possibly being TRBD2 (5 bases). The CDR3 consists of 12 residues. CDR1 is SGHRS, CDR2 YFSETQ, per germline. Trimming took 3 bases from V and 5 from J, leaving 8 bases between them. CDR3 protein: CASSSGGETQYF. CDR3 nucleotide sequence: TGCGCCAGCAGCTCGGGCGGGGAGACCCAGTACTTC.

On this clone: The same CDR3 is also encoded by other DNA sequences in this sample. V and J are TRBV28 and TRBJ1-3; D ambiguous. The CDR3 is 14 amino acids. Germline values: CDR1 MDHEN, CDR2 SYDVKM. V was shortened by 5 bases and J by 1 base, with 9 bases between the two germline ends. CDR3 residues: CASSPGGSGNTIYF. DNA of the CDR3: TGTGCCAGCAGTCCCGGAGGATCTGGAAACACCATATATTTT.